These 20 T cell receptor beta chains were all obtained from the same sample, sequenced in a study of T cell responses to AZD1222 COVID-19 vaccine. The method was immunoSEQ multiplex PCR; TCRdb's version includes in-frame clones alone and lacks a portion of them. The sample shows about 110,000 clones, roughly 92% of them seen only once. The sample in question was peripheral blood, obtained 28 days after the second AZD1222 dose. The receptor set was obtained from an adult who received the AZD1222 COVID-19 vaccine.

The V and J genes are TRBV24-1 and TRBJ2-2, with TRBD1 matching over 7 bases. CDR3 size: 17 residues. Germline values: CDR1 KGHDR, CDR2 SFDVKD. J lost 7 bases, V lost 4 bases, and 14 bases had no gene match. Here the CDR3 DNA reads TGTGCCACCAGTGACTCTGGTTCACAGGGGTTCGGCGGGGAGCTGTTTTTT. Protein sequence: CATSDSGSQGFGGELFF.

This chain joins TRBV7-8 and TRBJ2-7; TRBD1 agrees at 8 bases. The CDR3 extends over 14 amino acids. The junction had 10 bases not matched to a gene; V was cut back by 5 bases and J by 7 bases. The germline CDR1 and CDR2 sequences are SGHVS and FQNEAQ. The DNA of the CDR3 is TGTGCCAGCAGCAAATGGACAGGGACGGAAGAGCAGTACTTC. As protein: CASSKWTGTEEQYF.

The chain links TRBV6-5 to TRBJ1-2, with D possibly being TRBD1 (5 bases). Germline V gene sequence: CDR1 MNHEY, CDR2 SVGAGI. V lost 8 bases to trimming and J lost 0 bases, with 16 bases between them. The CDR3 is 15 amino acids. The CDR3, as DNA: TGTGCCAGCCTTTCCAGGGATAGAGCTAACTATGGCTACACCTTC. It specifies CASLSRDRANYGYTF.

V usage is TRBV10-3 and J usage is TRBJ2-7; 9 nucleotides line up with TRBD1. This CDR3 has 15 residues. The trim removed 6 bases at V and 1 base at J, leaving 7 bases unmatched. Germline CDR1 reads ENHRY; CDR2 reads SYGVKD. The CDR3 loop reads CAIRPQGAGSYEQYF. The DNA of the CDR3 is TGTGCCATCAGGCCACAGGGGGCGGGATCCTACGAGCAGTACTTC.

V is TRBV18 and J is TRBJ1-5; no clear D. The CDR3 runs to 13 residues. Germline V gives CDR1 KGHSH, CDR2 LQKENI. V lost 2 bases and J lost 4, with 6 bases in between. This CDR3 reads CASSPGFNQPQHF. CDR3 bases: TGTGCCAGCTCACCAGGGTTTAATCAGCCCCAGCATTTT.

This sequence joins TRBV11-2 and TRBJ2-5; D may be TRBD2 (6 bases). V lost 4 bases and J 5 bases, leaving 8 bases between the germline ends. The CDR3 has 12 residues. Germline loops: CDR1 SGHAT, CDR2 FQNNGV. The CDR3 bases are TGTGCCAGCAGCTCAGGGAGGGAGACCCAGTACTTC. Its protein product is CASSSGRETQYF.

The J gene is TRBJ2-7, the V gene TRBV6-5; D not resolved. V was clipped by 7 bases and J by 2 bases, with 15 bases between them. The CDR3 loop spans 14 amino acids. Per the germline V gene, CDR1 is MNHEY and CDR2 is SVGAGI. The CDR3 nucleotides are TGTGCCAGCACCTCACGACAAGGTACCTACGAGCAGTACTTC. Translation gives CASTSRQGTYEQYF.

The chain has TRBV7-2 and TRBJ2-1; 12 bases agree with TRBD2. The CDR3 extends over 15 amino acids. The germline gives CDR1 SGHTA, CDR2 FQGNSA. Trimming took 4 bases from V and 5 from J; bases not matched to a gene: 3. The CDR3 here is CASSSTSGGHNEQFF. DNA for the CDR3: TGTGCCAGCAGCTCGACTAGCGGGGGACACAATGAGCAGTTCTTC.

The count of this clone is one. V gene TRBV5-1 combines with J gene TRBJ1-1; D is possibly TRBD1 (5 bases). This CDR3 is 14 amino acids long. CDR1 and CDR2 (germline): SGHRS, YFSETQ. Trimming stripped 9 bases from V and 3 bases from J, with 18 bases between. The CDR3 coding sequence is TGCGCCACCAAGCTCTGGGGAGGGGACACTGAAGCTTTCTTT. Its protein is CATKLWGGDTEAFF.

The chain employs TRBV18 and TRBJ1-6; 7 positions agree with TRBD1. Germline V gene sequence: CDR1 KGHSH, CDR2 LQKENI. This CDR3 comprises 16 residues. The trim removed 6 bases at V and 5 bases at J, leaving 10 bases unmatched. Here the CDR3 DNA reads TGTGCCAGCTCTCTGAACAGGGGTGTTGATAATTCACCCCTCCACTTT. Its translation: CASSLNRGVDNSPLHF.

V gene TRBV21-1 combines with J gene TRBJ1-1; no check of the table's D call, TRBD1, against the DNA was made. TRBV21-1 is deemed a pseudogene. CDR3 length: 15 amino acids. This chain's CDR3 is CASSSLQEINTEAFF. The CDR3 DNA reads TGTGCCAGCAGCTCTTTACAGGAGATAAACACTGAAGCTTTCTTT.

The genes are TRBV27 and TRBJ2-7; D remains unclear. Germline lookup yields CDR1 MNHEY and CDR2 SMNVEV (reference sequence). V was cut by 2 bases and J by 3 bases, with 8 bases left in between. The CDR3 loop spans 13 amino acids. The CDR3 nucleotides are TGTGCCAGCAGTTTAGGTCAGTACTACGAGCAGTACTTC. It is translated as CASSLGQYYEQYF.

V and J are TRBV28 and TRBJ1-2, with TRBD1 matching 7 bases. V lost 2 bases and J lost 3; bases outside the gene matches: 9. This CDR3 contains 16 residues. Germline V CDR1 and CDR2: MDHEN, SYDVKM. The CDR3 DNA sequence: TGTGCCAGCAGTTTAGAACAAAGGGGGCAGGACTATGGCTACACCTTC. Amino acid sequence: CASSLEQRGQDYGYTF.

This chain connects TRBV29-1 to TRBJ2-5; TRBD1 aligns across 9 bases. CDR1 SQVTM and CDR2 ANQGSEA come from the germline V gene. Unmatched junction bases numbered 14, after V lost 7 bases and J lost 2 bases. The CDR3 consists of 16 residues. The CDR3 DNA reads TGCAGCGCCGGAGACAGGGGGAGGCCGGCTCAAGAGACCCAGTACTTC. It encodes CSAGDRGRPAQETQYF.

The chain carries TRBV18 and TRBJ1-2; D possibly corresponds to TRBD1 (5 bases). V gave up 5 bases and J gave up 4 bases, with 11 bases separating them. The CDR3 runs 13 residues. In germline, CDR1 is KGHSH, CDR2 LQKENI. DNA of the CDR3: TGTGCCAGCTCAGGGAGCGGGGGCTATGGCTACACCTTC. It codes for CASSGSGGYGYTF.

The J gene is TRBJ2-7, the V gene TRBV19, with 12 nucleotides matching TRBD1. V was clipped by 10 bases and J by 7 bases; unmatched bases: 11. CDR1 is LNHDA, CDR2 SQIVND, per germline (reference sequence). The CDR3 spans 14 residues. The CDR3 DNA is TGTGCCACAAGTTTGGGACAGGGGGCGCAGGAGCAGTACTTC. Protein: CATSLGQGAQEQYF.

The chain couples TRBV23-1 to TRBJ1-2; D uncertain. TRBV23-1 is an ORF for which the function is uncertain. The ends were cut back, 4 bases at V and 6 bases at J, with 3 bases in the middle. This CDR3 has 10 amino acids. The CDR3 DNA reads TGCGCCAGCAGTCGGAATGGCTACACCTTC. Translated: CASSRNGYTF.

CDR3 region: CASSLYGTEAFF. The CDR3 DNA is TGCGCCAGCAGCTTGTACGGCACTGAAGCTTTCTTT. The chain has TRBV5-1 and TRBJ1-1; D gene unclear. Germline loops: CDR1 SGHRS, CDR2 YFSETQ. This CDR3 region has 12 residues. Trimming stripped 1 base from V and 4 bases from J, with 5 bases between.

This chain joins TRBV5-6 and TRBJ2-1; 9 positions agree with TRBD1. Germline-derived CDR1 and CDR2 are SGHDT and YYEEEE. The CDR3 contains 16 residues. V lost 1 base and J lost 5; bases outside the gene matches: 7. The CDR3 coding sequence is TGTGCCAGCAGCTTGTATCCGGGACAGGGACACAATGAGCAGTTCTTC. Translating gives CASSLYPGQGHNEQFF.

The chain has TRBV9 and TRBJ1-4, with D perhaps matching TRBD1 (5 bases). V was trimmed by 3 bases and J by 5 bases, leaving 14 bases between them. The CDR3 has 15 amino acids. CDR1 is SGDLS and CDR2 is YYNGEE in the germline V gene. The CDR3 nucleotides are TGTGCCAGCAGCGGTGGGACGCAGGGAAATGAAAAACTGTTTTTT. Translated, it gives CASSGGTQGNEKLFF.